This T cell receptor beta chain was retrieved from a study of blood T cell repertoires in COVID-19. Whole-study context: PBMCs, B-cell-depleted T cells, or T cells were the source of the cDNA or gDNA that made up the material.

The germline gives CDR1 SGHKS, CDR2 YYEKEE (reference sequence). V gave up 1 base and J gave up 1 base, with 7 bases separating them. This CDR3 has 14 amino acids. Some clones are missing from TCRdb's copy, which holds only in-frame ones; the method was immunoSEQ multiplex PCR. Among a few hundred thousand clones listed, approximately 81% were seen once. The sequenced sample was peripheral blood. The rearrangement links TRBV5-5 to TRBJ2-3, with D tentatively TRBD2 (5 bases). This receptor was taken from a middle-aged man with acute or convalescent COVID-19. Written as DNA, the CDR3 is TGTGCCAGCAGCTTGAATAGCGGCACAGATACGCAGTATTTT. As protein: CASSLNSGTDTQYF.